This T cell receptor beta chain emerged from a study of technical replicates of blood from a few donors. Sequencing was performed with immunoSEQ multiplex PCR; in TCRdb, only in-frame clones are kept and a portion is missing. The data hold 75,000 to 90,000 clones, with 95% to 97% observed a single time. Trimming removed 2 bases from V and 2 bases from J, with 15 bases in between. The V gene's germline CDR1 is MNHNS and CDR2 SASEGT. The CDR3 has 16 amino acids. J is TRBJ1-2 and V is TRBV6-1; D gene uncertain. The source is a human donor in good health. Source material: T cells isolated from PBMCs. CDR3 in amino acids: CASSEMYLGPNYGYTF. The CDR3 region has the DNA TGTGCCAGCAGTGAAATGTATCTTGGCCCCAACTATGGCTACACCTTC.